This T cell receptor (beta chain) was captured in a study of PD-L1 blockade in urothelial cancer. There are a few counts of this clone. TCRdb's copy holds only in-frame clones and misses some; the assay was immunoSEQ multiplex PCR. This table has tens of thousands of clones, roughly 84% appearing once. Time point in this sample: pretreatment peripheral blood. V lost 0 bases, J lost 6 bases, and 7 bases stayed unmatched. The germline gives CDR1 SGHRS, CDR2 YFSETQ. The CDR3 has 15 residues. Sequenced material: PBMCs, taken around atezolizumab (anti-PD-L1) treatment. The J gene is TRBJ2-7, the V gene TRBV5-1, with TRBD1 matching over 9 bases. This sequence was found in a man between 60 and 75 years old with urothelial cancer. The CDR3 region has the DNA TGCGCCAGCAGCTTGGCGGGACAGGGCAATTTCGAGCAGTACTTC. This gives the protein CASSLAGQGNFEQYF.